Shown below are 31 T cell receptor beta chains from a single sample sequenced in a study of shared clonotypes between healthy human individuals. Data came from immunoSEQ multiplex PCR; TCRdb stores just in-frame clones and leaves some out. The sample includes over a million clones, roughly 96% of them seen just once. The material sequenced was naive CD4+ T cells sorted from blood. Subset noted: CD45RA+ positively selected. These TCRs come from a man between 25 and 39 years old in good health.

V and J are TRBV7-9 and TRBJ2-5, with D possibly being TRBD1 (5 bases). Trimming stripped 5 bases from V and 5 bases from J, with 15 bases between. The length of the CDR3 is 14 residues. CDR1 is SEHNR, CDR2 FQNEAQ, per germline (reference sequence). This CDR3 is CASSLDNLSETQYF. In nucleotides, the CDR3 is TGTGCCAGCAGCCTGGACAACCTATCCGAGACCCAGTACTTC. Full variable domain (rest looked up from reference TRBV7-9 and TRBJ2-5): DTGVSQNPRHKITKRGQNVTFRCDPISEHNRLYWYRQTLGQGPEFLTYFQNEAQLEKSRLLSDRFSAERPKGSFSTLEIQRTEQGDSAMYLCASSLDNLSETQYFGPGTRLLVL.

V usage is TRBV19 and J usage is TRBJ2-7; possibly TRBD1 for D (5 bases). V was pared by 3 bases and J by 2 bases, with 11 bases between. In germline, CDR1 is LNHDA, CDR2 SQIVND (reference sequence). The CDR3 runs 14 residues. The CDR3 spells CASSIRKGAYEQYF. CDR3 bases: TGTGCCAGTAGTATTCGGAAAGGGGCCTACGAGCAGTACTTC.

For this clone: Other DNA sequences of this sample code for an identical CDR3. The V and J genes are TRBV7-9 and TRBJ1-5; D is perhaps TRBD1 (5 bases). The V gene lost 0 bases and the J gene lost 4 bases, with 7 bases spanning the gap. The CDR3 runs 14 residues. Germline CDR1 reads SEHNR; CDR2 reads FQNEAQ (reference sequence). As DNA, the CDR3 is TGTGCCAGCAGCTTAGCGGGGGGAAATCAGCCCCAGCATTTT. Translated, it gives CASSLAGGNQPQHF.

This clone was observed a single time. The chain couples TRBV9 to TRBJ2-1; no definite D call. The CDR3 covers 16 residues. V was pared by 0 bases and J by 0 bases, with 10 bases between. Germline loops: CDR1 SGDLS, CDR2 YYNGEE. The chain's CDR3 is CASSVVGESSYNEQFF. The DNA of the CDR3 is TGTGCCAGCAGCGTAGTGGGCGAAAGCTCCTACAATGAGCAGTTCTTC. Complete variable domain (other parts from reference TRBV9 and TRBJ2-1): DSGVTQTPKHLITATGQRVTLRCSPRSGDLSVYWYQQSLDQGLQFLIQYYNGEERAKGNILERFSAQQFPDLHSELNLSSLELGDSALYFCASSVVGESSYNEQFFGPGTRLTVL.

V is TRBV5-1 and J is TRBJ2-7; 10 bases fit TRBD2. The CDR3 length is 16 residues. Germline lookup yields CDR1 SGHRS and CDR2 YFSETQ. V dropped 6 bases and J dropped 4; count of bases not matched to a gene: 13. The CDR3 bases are TGCGCCAGCACCTTATCCGCAGCGGGAGGGCCTTACGAGCAGTACTTC. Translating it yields CASTLSAAGGPYEQYF.

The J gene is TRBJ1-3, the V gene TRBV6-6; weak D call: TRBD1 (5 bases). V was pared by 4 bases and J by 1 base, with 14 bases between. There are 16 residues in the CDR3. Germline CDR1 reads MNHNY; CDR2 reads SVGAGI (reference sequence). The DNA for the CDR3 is TGTGCCAGCAGTTTTCAGGGACGGAGGTCTGGAAACACCATATATTTT. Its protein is CASSFQGRRSGNTIYF.

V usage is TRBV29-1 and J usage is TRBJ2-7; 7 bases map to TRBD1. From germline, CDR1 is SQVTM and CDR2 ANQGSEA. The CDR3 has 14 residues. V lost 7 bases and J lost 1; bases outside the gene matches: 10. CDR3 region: CSARQGFKSYEQYF. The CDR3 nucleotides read TGCAGCGCTAGACAGGGATTCAAGTCCTACGAGCAGTACTTC.

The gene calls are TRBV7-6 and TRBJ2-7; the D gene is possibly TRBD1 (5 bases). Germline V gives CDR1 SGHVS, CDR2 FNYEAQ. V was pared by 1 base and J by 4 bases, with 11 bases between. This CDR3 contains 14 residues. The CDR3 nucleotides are TGTGCCAGCAGCTTAGTGGTAGGGGCGTACGAGCAGTACTTC. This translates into CASSLVVGAYEQYF.

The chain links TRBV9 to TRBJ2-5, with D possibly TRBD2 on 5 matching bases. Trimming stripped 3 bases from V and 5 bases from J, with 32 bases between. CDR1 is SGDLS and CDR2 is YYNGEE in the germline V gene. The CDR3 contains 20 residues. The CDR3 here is CASSGNPGSPGGLKWETQYF. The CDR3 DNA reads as TGTGCCAGCAGCGGGAATCCGGGATCCCCAGGCGGGCTGAAATGGGAGACCCAGTACTTC.

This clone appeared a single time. The CDR3 region is CASSANPGTFNEQFF. The DNA for the CDR3 is TGTGCCAGCAGCGCAAACCCTGGAACTTTCAATGAGCAGTTCTTC. The chain couples TRBV9 to TRBJ2-1, with D hard to call. Trimming took off 3 bases at V and 6 bases at J, with 16 bases between the two ends. The CDR3 contains 15 residues. Per germline, CDR1 SGDLS and CDR2 YYNGEE.

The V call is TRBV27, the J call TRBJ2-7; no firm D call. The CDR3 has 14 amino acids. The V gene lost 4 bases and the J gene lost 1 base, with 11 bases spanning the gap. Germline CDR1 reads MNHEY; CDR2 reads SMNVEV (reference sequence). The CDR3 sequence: CASSSAAGSYEQYF. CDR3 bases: TGTGCCAGCAGTTCCGCGGCCGGGTCCTACGAGCAGTACTTC.

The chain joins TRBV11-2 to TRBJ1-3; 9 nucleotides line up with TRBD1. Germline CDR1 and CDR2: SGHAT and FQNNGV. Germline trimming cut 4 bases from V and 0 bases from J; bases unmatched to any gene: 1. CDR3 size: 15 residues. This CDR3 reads CASSYRGLSGNTIYF. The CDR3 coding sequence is TGTGCCAGCAGCTACAGGGGGCTCTCTGGAAACACCATATATTTT.

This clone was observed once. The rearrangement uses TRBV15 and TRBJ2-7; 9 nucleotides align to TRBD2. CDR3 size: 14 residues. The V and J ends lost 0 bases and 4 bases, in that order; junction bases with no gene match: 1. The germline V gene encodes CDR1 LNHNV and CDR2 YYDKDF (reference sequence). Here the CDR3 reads CATSRETSGYEQYF. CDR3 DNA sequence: TGTGCCACCAGCAGAGAGACTAGCGGTTACGAGCAGTACTTC.

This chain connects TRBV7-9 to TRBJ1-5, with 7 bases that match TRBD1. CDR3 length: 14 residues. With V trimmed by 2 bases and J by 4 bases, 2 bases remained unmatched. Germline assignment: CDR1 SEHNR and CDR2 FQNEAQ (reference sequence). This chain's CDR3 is CASSLTGQNQPQHF. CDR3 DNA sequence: TGTGCCAGCAGCTTAACGGGACAGAATCAGCCCCAGCATTTT. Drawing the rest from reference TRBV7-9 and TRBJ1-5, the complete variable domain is DTGVSQNPRHKITKRGQNVTFRCDPISEHNRLYWYRQTLGQGPEFLTYFQNEAQLEKSRLLSDRFSAERPKGSFSTLEIQRTEQGDSAMYLCASSLTGQNQPQHFGDGTRLSIL.

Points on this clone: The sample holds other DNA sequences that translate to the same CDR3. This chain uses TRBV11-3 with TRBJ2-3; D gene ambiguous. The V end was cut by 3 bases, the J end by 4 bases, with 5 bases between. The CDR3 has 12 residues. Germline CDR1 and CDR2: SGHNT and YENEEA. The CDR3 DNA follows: TGTGCCAGCAGCTTGGGCGCAGATACGCAGTATTTT. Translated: CASSLGADTQYF. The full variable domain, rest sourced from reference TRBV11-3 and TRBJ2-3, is EAGVVQSPRYKIIEKKQPVAFWCNPISGHNTLYWYLQNLGQGPELLIRYENEEAVDDSQLPKDRFSAERLKGVDSTLKIQPAELGDSAVYLCASSLGADTQYFGPGTRLTVL.

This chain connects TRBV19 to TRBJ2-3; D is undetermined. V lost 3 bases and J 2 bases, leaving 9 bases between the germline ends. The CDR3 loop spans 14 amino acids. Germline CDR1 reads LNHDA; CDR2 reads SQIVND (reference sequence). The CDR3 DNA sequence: TGTGCCAGTAGTATGGGGTTAGACACAGATACGCAGTATTTT. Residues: CASSMGLDTDTQYF.

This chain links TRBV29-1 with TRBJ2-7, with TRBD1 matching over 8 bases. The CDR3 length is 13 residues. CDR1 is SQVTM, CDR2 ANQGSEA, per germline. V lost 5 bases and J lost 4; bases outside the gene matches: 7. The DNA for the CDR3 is TGCAGCGTTACCCCACAGGGGGGTTACGAGCAGTACTTC. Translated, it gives CSVTPQGGYEQYF.

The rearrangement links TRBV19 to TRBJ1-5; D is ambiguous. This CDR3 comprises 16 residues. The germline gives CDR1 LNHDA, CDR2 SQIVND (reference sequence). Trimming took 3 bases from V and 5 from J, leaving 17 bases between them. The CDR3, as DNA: TGTGCCAGTAGTATGCCCGGGAGCTGGAGGGATCAGCCCCAGCATTTT. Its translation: CASSMPGSWRDQPQHF. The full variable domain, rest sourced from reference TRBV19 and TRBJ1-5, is DGGITQSPKYLFRKEGQNVTLSCEQNLNHDAMYWYRQDPGQGLRLIYYSQIVNDFQKGDIAEGYSVSREKKESFPLTVTSAQKNPTAFYLCASSMPGSWRDQPQHFGDGTRLSIL.

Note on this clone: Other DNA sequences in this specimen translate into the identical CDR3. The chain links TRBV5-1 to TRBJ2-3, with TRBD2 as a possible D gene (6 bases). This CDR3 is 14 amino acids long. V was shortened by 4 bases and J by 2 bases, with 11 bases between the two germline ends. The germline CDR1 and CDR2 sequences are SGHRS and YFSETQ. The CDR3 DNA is TGCGCCAGCAGCCTGGGGGGACCCACAGATACGCAGTATTTT. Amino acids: CASSLGGPTDTQYF.

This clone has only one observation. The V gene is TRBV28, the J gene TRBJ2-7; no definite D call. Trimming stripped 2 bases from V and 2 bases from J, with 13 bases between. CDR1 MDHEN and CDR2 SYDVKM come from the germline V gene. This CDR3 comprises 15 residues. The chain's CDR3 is CASSLGSGWTYEQYF. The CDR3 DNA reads TGTGCCAGCAGTTTAGGATCAGGATGGACCTACGAGCAGTACTTC.

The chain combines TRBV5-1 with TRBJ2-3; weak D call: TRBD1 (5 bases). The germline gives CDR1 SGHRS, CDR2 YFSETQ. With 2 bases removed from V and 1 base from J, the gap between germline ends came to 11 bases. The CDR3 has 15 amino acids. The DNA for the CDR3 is TGCGCCAGCAGCTTTTGGGGCGCACGCACAGATACGCAGTATTTT. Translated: CASSFWGARTDTQYF. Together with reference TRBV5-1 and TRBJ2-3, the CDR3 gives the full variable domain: KAGVTQTPRYLIKTRGQQVTLSCSPISGHRSVSWYQQTPGQGLQFLFEYFSETQRNKGNFPGRFSGRQFSNSRSEMNVSTLELGDSALYLCASSFWGARTDTQYFGPGTRLTVL.

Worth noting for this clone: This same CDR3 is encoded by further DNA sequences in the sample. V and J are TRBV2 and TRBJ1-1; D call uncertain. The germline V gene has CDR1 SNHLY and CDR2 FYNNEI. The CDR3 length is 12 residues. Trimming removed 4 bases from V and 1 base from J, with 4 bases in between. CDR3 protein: CASSGGNTEAFF. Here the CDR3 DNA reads TGTGCCAGCAGTGGGGGGAACACTGAAGCTTTCTTT.

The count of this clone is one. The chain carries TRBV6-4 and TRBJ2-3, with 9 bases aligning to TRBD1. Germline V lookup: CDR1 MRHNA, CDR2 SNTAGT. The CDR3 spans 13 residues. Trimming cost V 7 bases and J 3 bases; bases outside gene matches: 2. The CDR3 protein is CASKGQGTDTQYF. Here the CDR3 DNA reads TGTGCCAGCAAGGGACAGGGAACAGATACGCAGTATTTT.

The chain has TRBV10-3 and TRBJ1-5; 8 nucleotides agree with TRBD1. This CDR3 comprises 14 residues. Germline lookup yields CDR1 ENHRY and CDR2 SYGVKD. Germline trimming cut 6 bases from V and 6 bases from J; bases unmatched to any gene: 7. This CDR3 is CAISATGVSQPQHF. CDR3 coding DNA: TGTGCCATCAGCGCGACAGGGGTCAGTCAGCCCCAGCATTTT.

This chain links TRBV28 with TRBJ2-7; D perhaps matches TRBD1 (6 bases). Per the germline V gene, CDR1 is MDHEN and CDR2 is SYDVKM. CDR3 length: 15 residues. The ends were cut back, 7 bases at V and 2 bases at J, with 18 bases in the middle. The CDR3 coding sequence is TGTGCCAGCAACACCTTGGGGACACCCCCCTACGAGCAGTACTTC. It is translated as CASNTLGTPPYEQYF.

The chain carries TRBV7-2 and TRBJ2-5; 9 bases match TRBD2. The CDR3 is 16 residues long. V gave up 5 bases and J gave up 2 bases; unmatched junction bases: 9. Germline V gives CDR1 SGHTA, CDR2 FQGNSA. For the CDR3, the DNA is TGTGCCAGCAGCAATAGCGGGGGCGGGAGACAAGAGACCCAGTACTTC. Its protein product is CASSNSGGGRQETQYF.

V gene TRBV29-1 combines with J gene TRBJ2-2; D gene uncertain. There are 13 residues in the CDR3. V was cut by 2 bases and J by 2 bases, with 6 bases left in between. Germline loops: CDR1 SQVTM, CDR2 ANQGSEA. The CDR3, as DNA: TGCAGCGTTGAACCCCCTAACACCGGGGAGCTGTTTTTT. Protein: CSVEPPNTGELFF.

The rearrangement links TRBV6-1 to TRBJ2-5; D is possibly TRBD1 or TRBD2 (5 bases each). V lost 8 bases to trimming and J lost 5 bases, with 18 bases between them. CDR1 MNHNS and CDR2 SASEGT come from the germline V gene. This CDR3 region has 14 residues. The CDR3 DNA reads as TGTGCCAGCGCACCCGGGGCCCATAGGGAGACCCAGTACTTC. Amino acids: CASAPGAHRETQYF.

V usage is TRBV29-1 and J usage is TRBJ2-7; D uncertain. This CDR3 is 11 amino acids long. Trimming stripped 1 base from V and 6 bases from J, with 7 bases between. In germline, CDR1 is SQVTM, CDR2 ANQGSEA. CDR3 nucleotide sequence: TGCAGCGTTGAAGCCCCGGGCGAGCAGTACTTC. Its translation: CSVEAPGEQYF.

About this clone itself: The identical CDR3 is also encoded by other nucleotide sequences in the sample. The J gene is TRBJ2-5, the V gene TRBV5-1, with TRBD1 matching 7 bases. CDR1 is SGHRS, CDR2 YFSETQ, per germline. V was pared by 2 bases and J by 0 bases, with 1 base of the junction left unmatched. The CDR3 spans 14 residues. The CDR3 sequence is CASSFQGDQETQYF. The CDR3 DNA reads TGCGCCAGCAGCTTCCAGGGGGACCAAGAGACCCAGTACTTC. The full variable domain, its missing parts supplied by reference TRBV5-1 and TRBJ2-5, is KAGVTQTPRYLIKTRGQQVTLSCSPISGHRSVSWYQQTPGQGLQFLFEYFSETQRNKGNFPGRFSGRQFSNSRSEMNVSTLELGDSALYLCASSFQGDQETQYFGPGTRLLVL.

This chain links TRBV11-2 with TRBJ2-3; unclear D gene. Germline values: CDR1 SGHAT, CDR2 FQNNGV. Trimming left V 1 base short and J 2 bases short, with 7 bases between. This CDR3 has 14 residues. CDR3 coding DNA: TGTGCCAGCAGCTTAGGACTCGACACAGATACGCAGTATTTT. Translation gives CASSLGLDTDTQYF.